These T cell receptor beta chains were read from a single sample in a study of cytotoxic CD8 clonotypes in ibrutinib-treated CLL. Clones were sequenced by immunoSEQ multiplex PCR, and TCRdb holds only the in-frame ones, with some missing. The sample holds roughly 28,000 clones, approximately 62% seen once. The material sequenced was PBMCs, taken before ibrutinib treatment. These receptors were collected from a human donor with chronic lymphocytic leukemia. Both conserved end residues are part of each CDR3. A D gene is named only where the DNA matches it firmly. Clone size appears in some rows only: once, few, many, or a class for an expanded clone.

CDR3aa,CDR3nt,abundance,d_gene,j_gene,v_gene
CASGRQGSALNEQFF,TGCGCCAGCGGACGACAGGGGTCTGCGCTCAATGAGCAGTTCTTC,-,TRBD1,TRBJ2-1,TRBV5-1
CATSRDGPRQGEGKLFF,TGTGCCACCAGCAGAGATGGGCCCCGACAGGGAGAGGGAAAACTGTTTTTT,-,TRBD1,TRBJ1-4,TRBV15
CASSLASGANVLTF,TGTGCCAGCAGTTTGGCCTCTGGGGCCAACGTCCTGACTTTC,-,-,TRBJ2-6,TRBV6-6
CASSQLEGPLQETQYF,TGCGCCAGCAGCCAACTCGAGGGCCCCCTACAAGAGACCCAGTACTTC,-,-,TRBJ2-5,TRBV4-1
CASSTREGNSPLHF,TGTGCCAGCAGCACCCGAGAGGGTAATTCACCCCTCCACTTT,-,-,TRBJ1-6,TRBV7-8
CASSPRGGWGYGYTF,TGTGCCAGCAGTCCCAGGGGAGGATGGGGCTATGGCTACACCTTC,-,-,TRBJ1-2,TRBV6-5
CASSLDLNTEAFF,TGTGCCAGCAGCTTAGACCTAAACACTGAAGCTTTCTTT,medium-sized,-,TRBJ1-1,TRBV11-2
CSASGKETQYF,TGCAGTGCTAGCGGGAAGGAGACCCAGTACTTC,-,-,TRBJ2-5,TRBV20-1
CASSFNLAKNIQYF,TGCGCCAGCAGCTTCAATCTAGCCAAAAACATTCAGTACTTC,few,-,TRBJ2-4,TRBV5-1
CASSRTGLAASYEQYF,TGTGCCAGCAGTCGTACGGGACTAGCGGCTTCCTACGAGCAGTACTTC,-,TRBD2,TRBJ2-7,TRBV27
CASSERSGGEQFF,TGTGCCAGCAGTGAACGGTCGGGGGGTGAGCAGTTCTTC,few,TRBD2,TRBJ2-1,TRBV6-1
CASSMGPGAAAPKAFF,TGTGCCAGTAGTATGGGGCCAGGGGCCGCAGCCCCTAAAGCTTTCTTT,-,-,TRBJ1-1,TRBV19
CASSSRGVRQPQHF,TGTGCCAGCAGTTCCCGAGGGGTCAGACAGCCCCAGCATTTT,-,-,TRBJ1-5,TRBV28
CASSPNTRLVYEQYF,TGTGCCAGCAGCCCAAATACCCGACTAGTCTACGAGCAGTACTTC,-,-,TRBJ2-7,TRBV11-3
CASSLAGGTDTQYF,TGTGCCAGCAGCTTAGCAGGGGGCACAGATACGCAGTATTTT,-,-,TRBJ2-3,TRBV11-1
CASSQQVSGANVLTF,TGTGCCAGCAGTCAACAGGTGTCTGGGGCCAACGTCCTGACTTTC,-,-,TRBJ2-6,TRBV6-1
CAKETGWDDSNQPQHF,TGTGCCAAAGAGACAGGGTGGGATGATAGCAATCAGCCCCAGCATTTT,-,-,TRBJ1-5,TRBV21-1
CASSFRTASSYNEQFF,TGCGCCAGCAGCTTCCGGACAGCTAGCTCCTACAATGAGCAGTTCTTC,-,-,TRBJ2-1,TRBV5-1
CASSQWRGAGNEQFF,TGTGCCAGCAGCCAATGGAGGGGGGCGGGAAATGAGCAGTTCTTC,-,-,TRBJ2-1,TRBV14
CASSLAGGFNEQFF,TGTGCCAGTAGTCTAGCGGGAGGTTTCAATGAGCAGTTCTTC,-,TRBD2,TRBJ2-1,TRBV19
CASSQARAGGYEQYF,TGTGCCAGCAGCCAAGCTCGAGCGGGGGGATACGAGCAGTACTTC,few,TRBD2,TRBJ2-7,TRBV4-2
CASSSGTSGTDEQFF,TGTGCCAGCAGCTCCGGGACTAGCGGGACAGATGAGCAGTTCTTC,-,TRBD2,TRBJ2-1,TRBV11-3
CASKPVAGYEQYF,TGTGCCAGCAAACCAGTAGCCGGCTACGAGCAGTACTTC,few,-,TRBJ2-7,TRBV25-1
CASSLGASGGLDTQYF,TGCGCCAGCAGCTTGGGAGCTAGCGGAGGTTTGGATACGCAGTATTTT,-,TRBD2,TRBJ2-3,TRBV5-1
CASSYASGTGANVLTF,TGTGCCAGCAGTTACGCTTCAGGGACTGGGGCCAACGTCCTGACTTTC,few,-,TRBJ2-6,TRBV6-5
CASSLRGTGASEAFF,TGTGCCAGCAGCTTACGAGGGACAGGGGCTTCTGAAGCTTTCTTT,-,TRBD1,TRBJ1-1,TRBV7-9